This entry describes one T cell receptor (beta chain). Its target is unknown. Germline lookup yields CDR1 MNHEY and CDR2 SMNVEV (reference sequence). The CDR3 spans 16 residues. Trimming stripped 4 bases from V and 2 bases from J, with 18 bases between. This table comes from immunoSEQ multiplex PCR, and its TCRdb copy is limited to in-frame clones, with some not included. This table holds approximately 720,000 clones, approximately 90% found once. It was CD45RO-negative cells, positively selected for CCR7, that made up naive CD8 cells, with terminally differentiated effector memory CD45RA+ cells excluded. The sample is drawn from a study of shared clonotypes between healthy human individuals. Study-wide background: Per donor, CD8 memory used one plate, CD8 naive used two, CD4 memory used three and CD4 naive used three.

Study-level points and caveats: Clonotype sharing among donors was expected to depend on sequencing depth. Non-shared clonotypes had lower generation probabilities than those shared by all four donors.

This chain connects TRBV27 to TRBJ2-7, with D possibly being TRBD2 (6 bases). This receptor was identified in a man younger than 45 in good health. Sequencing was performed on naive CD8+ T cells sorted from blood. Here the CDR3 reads CASSSSPGLSPYEQYF. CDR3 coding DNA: TGTGCCAGCAGTTCGTCACCGGGACTTTCTCCCTACGAGCAGTACTTC.